This T cell receptor beta chain was captured by sequencing in a study of blood T cell repertoires in COVID-19. Study-wide context: Collection of acute and convalescent COVID-19 samples took place in the United States, Italy and Spain. Sources were T cells, B-cell-depleted T cells, or PBMCs; the material itself was cDNA or gDNA.

In the source study's methods: Amplification with reference gene primers provided the estimates of nucleated cell counts. Assay: immunoSEQ multiplex PCR; the TCRdb copy retains only in-frame clones and omits some. That table gives V, J and clone size, and the DNA gave D and trimming. The sample lists over 200,000 clones; 88% were seen once. Germline lookup yields CDR1 SGDLS and CDR2 YYNGEE. CDR3 length equals 15 residues. The ends were cut back, 1 base at V and 0 bases at J, with 10 bases in the middle. This clonotype was obtained from a woman in her 30s with acute or convalescent COVID-19. Sample: peripheral blood. This chain joins TRBV9 and TRBJ1-1; no reliable D call. The CDR3 loop is CASSVSVVLNTEAFF. DNA for the CDR3: TGTGCCAGCAGCGTATCAGTGGTACTGAACACTGAAGCTTTCTTT.